A single TCR beta chain is shown here with its context. The data belong to a study of T cell responses to AZD1222 COVID-19 vaccine. CDR1 is KGHSH, CDR2 LQKENI, per germline. There are 19 residues in the CDR3. Trimming pared 3 bases from V and 0 bases from J, leaving 23 bases between. Data came from immunoSEQ multiplex PCR; TCRdb stores just in-frame clones and leaves some out. There are over 150,000 clones in the sample; under 95% occur only once, and around 18% lies in the top ten. The chain carries TRBV18 and TRBJ1-1, with D tentatively TRBD1 (6 bases). The source material was peripheral blood, sampled on day 0 of AZD1222 vaccination. This clonotype originated in an adult in good health. CDR3 DNA sequence: TGTGCCAGCTCACCCATGACAGCCACACAGGGTACAGTGAACACTGAAGCTTTCTTT. Translated, it gives CASSPMTATQGTVNTEAFF.